These 7 T cell receptor beta chains share one sample of origin, sequenced in a study of CD8 T cells in Susac syndrome. With random hexamers, reverse transcription was performed on about 0.5 to 1 ug of RNA. TCRdb called the immunoSEQ multiplex PCR reads again in MiXCR, with one record for every CDR3 protein. The data hold 150,000 to 200,000 distinct CDR3 sequences, with more than 90% observed a single time. What was sequenced was CD4+ T cells from PBMCs. The receptors stem from a human donor in good health.

V gene TRBV29-1 combines with J gene TRBJ2-7, with TRBD2 identical over 9 bases. The germline gives CDR1 SQVTM, CDR2 ANQGSEA. The V segment lost 6 bases and the J segment 5 bases; nucleotides outside the gene matches: 11. The CDR3 runs 14 residues. The CDR3 sequence is CSVTTRLAGNEQYF. The CDR3 nucleotides read TGCAGCGTGACTACCCGGCTAGCGGGGAACGAGCAGTACTTC.

This sequence joins TRBV5-6 and TRBJ2-7; D may be TRBD1 (5 bases). The CDR3 sequence is 14 residues long. V lost 0 bases and J lost 3, with 10 bases in between. Looked up from germline, CDR1 is SGHDT and CDR2 is YYEEEE. The CDR3 bases are TGTGCCAGCAGCTTGGTCCTAGGGGTCTACGAGCAGTACTTC. This encodes CASSLVLGVYEQYF. Together with reference TRBV5-6 and TRBJ2-7, the CDR3 gives the full variable domain: DAGVTQSPTHLIKTRGQQVTLRCSPKSGHDTVSWYQQALGQGPQFIFQYYEEEERQRGNFPDRFSGHQFPNYSSELNVNALLLGDSALYLCASSLVLGVYEQYFGPGTRLTVT.

This chain connects TRBV9 to TRBJ2-5, with a tentative D call TRBD2 (7 bases). V lost 4 bases and J 5 bases, leaving 15 bases between the germline ends. Germline values: CDR1 SGDLS, CDR2 YYNGEE. This CDR3 is 14 amino acids long. The CDR3 protein is CASSPPGGPETQYF. CDR3 coding DNA: TGTGCCAGCAGCCCACCGGGGGGCCCGGAGACCCAGTACTTC.

The sample holds one count of this clonotype. The rearrangement uses TRBV29-1 and TRBJ2-7; 10 nucleotides match TRBD1. The V gene's germline CDR1 is SQVTM and CDR2 ANQGSEA. The trim removed 4 bases at V and 6 bases at J, leaving 9 bases unmatched. This CDR3 region has 14 residues. This chain's CDR3 is CSVAGGQGLSEQYF. For the CDR3, the DNA is TGCAGCGTTGCGGGGGGACAGGGGCTCTCCGAGCAGTACTTC.

This chain connects TRBV3-1 to TRBJ2-7, with TRBD2 identical over 9 bases. Losses at the gene ends were 4 bases for V and 3 bases for J; bases not matched to a gene: 4. Germline-derived CDR1 and CDR2 are LGHDT and YNNKEL (reference sequence). CDR3 size: 14 residues. The CDR3 loop is CASSPGTSNYEQYF. The CDR3 DNA sequence: TGTGCCAGCAGCCCCGGGACTAGCAACTACGAGCAGTACTTC.

The rearrangement joins TRBV29-1 to TRBJ1-2; 9 nucleotides agree with TRBD1. The V gene end was trimmed by 4 bases and the J gene end by 7 bases; junction bases not matched to a gene: 10. The CDR3 is made up of 14 amino acids. Germline CDR1 reads SQVTM; CDR2 reads ANQGSEA. Here the CDR3 DNA reads TGCAGCGTTGGGCAGGACAGGGGAGTTGGTGGCTACACCTTC. Its translation: CSVGQDRGVGGYTF.

The rearrangement joins TRBV20-1 to TRBJ1-4; no firm D call. There are 13 residues in the CDR3. Germline V gene sequence: CDR1 DFQATT, CDR2 SNEGSKA (reference sequence). Trimming took off 4 bases at V and 3 bases at J, with 9 bases between the two ends. This CDR3 reads CSAMARSNEKLFF. The CDR3 coding sequence is TGCAGTGCTATGGCAAGATCTAATGAAAAACTGTTTTTT.